The 2 T cell receptor beta chains listed next were all sequenced from one sample in a study of shared T cell receptors in the human thymus. Profiled with immunoSEQ multiplex PCR; TCRdb holds only in-frame clones, not every one. The repertoire holds some 700,000 clones, with 80% to 90% as singletons. These sequences were also reported in another study, on human thymus T cells.

Sequencing input: thymocytes. The origin of the receptors is a girl under three years old with a congenital heart defect.

V and J are TRBV27 and TRBJ1-1, with 7 bases fitting TRBD1. The CDR3 has 13 residues. Germline assignment: CDR1 MNHEY and CDR2 SMNVEV (reference sequence). Trimming removed 10 bases from V and 5 bases from J; junction bases left unmatched: 10. CDR3 bases: TGTGCCACCAGAGGGGGCTATGAAACTGAAGCTTTCTTT. Residues: CATRGGYETEAFF.

The V gene is TRBV5-1, the J gene TRBJ1-2; 9 nucleotides match TRBD1. This CDR3 comprises 14 residues. Germline loops: CDR1 SGHRS, CDR2 YFSETQ. J lost 3 bases, V lost 6 bases, and 6 bases had no gene match. The CDR3, as DNA: TGCGCCAGCAACGCCCGACAGGGGGACTATGGCTACACCTTC. It translates to CASNARQGDYGYTF.